The sequence of this T cell receptor (beta chain) was determined in a study of T-cell reconstitution after alpha-beta-depleted transplantation in children. Study results and caveats: T cells produced anew were the main source of T-cell counts and diversity one year after transplant. Certain patients had high TCRbeta diversity at day 60, and it came from recipient T cells and thymic progenitors that survived.

TCRbeta library construction was performed incorporating unique molecular identifiers. MiXCR was run by TCRdb on the PCR reads, yielding one entry per CDR3 protein. The sample lists about 980,000 distinct CDR3 sequences; roughly 29% were seen once. This clonotype showed up just a few times. The antigen is undetermined. This CDR3 comprises 14 residues. The V segment lost 6 bases and the J segment 6 bases; nucleotides outside the gene matches: 7. The J gene is TRBJ1-1, the V gene TRBV12-3 or TRBV12-4; 10 bases agree with TRBD1. The TCR originated in a boy under three years old who had a stem cell transplant for SCID, so the T cells may come from the graft donor. The specimen comprised PBMCs, mostly from graft donor cells, sampled 360 days after TCRalphabeta/CD19-depleted stem cell transplant. Here the CDR3 reads CASSRTGQGAEAFF. The DNA for the CDR3 is TGTGCCAGCAGCCGTACAGGACAGGGGGCTGAAGCTTTCTTT.